Following are 5 T cell receptor beta chains from one sample sequenced in a study of regulatory T cells in long-lasting Graves disease. As for time point: newly diagnosed GD, antithyroid drugs for less than 3 months. Preparation of the TCR library used RNA extracted from PBMCs. Construction of TCR beta libraries relied on iRepertoire HTBI primers and on Arm-PCR targeting CDR3 regions. In TCRdb, the multiplex PCR reads were re-called with MiXCR into one record per CDR3 protein. This sample carries around 240,000 distinct CDR3 sequences, approximately 20% of them seen once, and the ten largest clones take 12% to 15%. The same data also contributed to another study, on T cells in Graves' hyperthyroidism and ophthalmopathy.

Sequenced material: peripheral blood mononuclear cells (PBMCs), taken at new diagnosis, from a patient treated with antithyroid drugs. The receptors derive from a woman aged 25-40 years with Graves disease.

With respect to this clonotype: It differs at one base from a far larger clone, so likely a read error. The genes are TRBV11-1 and TRBJ2-5, with D unresolved. The DNA end is a closer match to TRBJ2-1, so the J assignment may be wrong. Germline CDR1 and CDR2: SGHAT and FQDESV (reference sequence). This CDR3 is 13 amino acids long. The CDR3 reads CASSSISSYEQFF. CDR3 DNA: TGTGCCAGCAGCTCTATTAGCTCCTACGAGCAGTTCTTC.

The V call is TRBV7-2, the J call TRBJ2-5; perhaps TRBD1 as D (6 bases). This CDR3 contains 14 residues. CDR1 is SGHTA, CDR2 FQGNSA, per germline. V lost 4 bases and J 7 bases, leaving 16 bases between the germline ends. CDR3 sequence (DNA): TGTGCCAGCAGCTCGGGACGGACAGCTCGGACCCAGTACTTC. Protein sequence: CASSSGRTARTQYF. The entire variable domain, with the rest obtained from reference TRBV7-2 and TRBJ2-5, is as follows: GAGVSQSPSNKVTEKGKDVELRCDPISGHTALYWYRQSLGQGLEFLIYFQGNSAPDKSGLPSDRFSAERTGGSVSTLTIQRTQQEDSAVYLCASSSGRTARTQYFGPGTRLLVL.

About this clonotype: A far more abundant clone sits one base away, making this likely a read error. The CDR3 nucleotides are TGTGCCAGCACCCTGTCCTGGGCAGGGGTGGACACTGAAGCTTTCTTT. This gives the protein CASTLSWAGVDTEAFF. The chain employs TRBV11-2 and TRBJ1-1, with a weak D call TRBD1 (6 bases). This CDR3 has 16 amino acids. Germline CDR1 reads SGHAT; CDR2 reads FQNNGV. The ends were cut back, 7 bases at V and 3 bases at J, with 21 bases in the middle.

This clonotype came up a few times. The CDR3 carries no conserved terminal phenylalanine or tryptophan, so it likely arises from a read error. The chain is built from TRBV5-1 and TRBJ2-7; no definite D call. This CDR3 spans 11 amino acids. V was trimmed by 3 bases and J by 3 bases, leaving 4 bases between them. From germline, CDR1 is SGHRS and CDR2 YFSETQ. CDR3 DNA: TGCGCCAGCAGCTCCCACTACGAGCAGTACTTG. Translating it yields CASSSHYEQYL.

Many counts were recorded for this clonotype. This chain joins TRBV4-1 and TRBJ1-2; 8 positions match TRBD1. Germline V CDR1 and CDR2: MGHRA, YSYEKL. The V segment lost 7 bases and the J segment 2 bases; nucleotides outside the gene matches: 12. The CDR3 is 16 amino acids. Here the CDR3 DNA reads TGCGCCAGCACCCCCTCAGGACAGGGCGCGAACTATGGCTACACCTTC. This translates into CASTPSGQGANYGYTF.